This T cell receptor (beta chain) was observed in a study of regulatory T cells in long-lasting Graves disease. The authors built TCR beta libraries using iRepertoire HTBI primers and Arm-PCR of CDR3 regions. TCRdb processed the multiplex PCR reads anew with MiXCR; each CDR3 protein has one entry. Here the sample spans 380,000 or so distinct CDR3 sequences, 16% being singletons. Time point here: newly diagnosed GD, antithyroid drugs for less than 3 months. PBMCs provided the RNA from which the TCR library was made. The CDR3 consists of 16 residues. Between the trimmed V and J ends, which lost 3 bases and 5 bases, there was a span of 20 bases. Per germline, CDR1 SGHRS and CDR2 YFSETQ. This clonotype was observed at least ten times. The same sample was also used in a study of T cells in Graves' hyperthyroidism and ophthalmopathy. That report notes: Criteria for exclusion of patients were uncontrolled infection, other autoimmune disease, pregnancy or lactation.

This chain joins TRBV5-1 and TRBJ1-1, with D possibly being TRBD1 (5 bases). This TCR derives from a woman in her late teens or twenties with Graves disease. Here the sequenced sample was peripheral blood mononuclear cells (PBMCs), taken at new diagnosis, from a patient treated with antithyroid drugs. The CDR3 DNA follows: TGCGCCAGCAGCTACCGCGGGACGTGGGATGGGACTGAAGCTTTCTTT. Its translation is CASSYRGTWDGTEAFF.